A single sample is the source of the 2 T cell receptor beta chains below, sequenced in a study of T cell changes during pregnancy in multiple sclerosis. Assay used: immunoSEQ multiplex PCR; TCRdb lists only in-frame clones, some missing. Here the sample spans tens of thousands of clones, around 90% being singletons. Sequenced here: peripheral blood, sampled in the second trimester of pregnancy. The receptors originated from a female donor with multiple sclerosis, enrolled in a pregnancy study.

As concerns this clone: This same CDR3 is encoded by further DNA sequences in the sample. V is TRBV29-1 and J is TRBJ2-7; D remains ambiguous. The V end was cut by 3 bases, the J end by 3 bases, with 9 bases between. This CDR3 has 12 amino acids. Germline CDR1 reads SQVTM; CDR2 reads ANQGSEA. The CDR3 coding sequence is TGCAGCGTTGATGGGCTGAACTACGAGCAGTACTTC. Amino acid sequence: CSVDGLNYEQYF.

V gene TRBV7-2 combines with J gene TRBJ1-2; 8 positions match TRBD1. The trim removed 2 bases at V and 5 bases at J, leaving 7 bases unmatched. The germline V gene encodes CDR1 SGHTA and CDR2 FQGNSA. The CDR3 has 15 amino acids. CDR3 DNA sequence: TGTGCCAGCAGCTTACAGGACAGGGCTACTTATGGCTACACCTTC. Translating it yields CASSLQDRATYGYTF.